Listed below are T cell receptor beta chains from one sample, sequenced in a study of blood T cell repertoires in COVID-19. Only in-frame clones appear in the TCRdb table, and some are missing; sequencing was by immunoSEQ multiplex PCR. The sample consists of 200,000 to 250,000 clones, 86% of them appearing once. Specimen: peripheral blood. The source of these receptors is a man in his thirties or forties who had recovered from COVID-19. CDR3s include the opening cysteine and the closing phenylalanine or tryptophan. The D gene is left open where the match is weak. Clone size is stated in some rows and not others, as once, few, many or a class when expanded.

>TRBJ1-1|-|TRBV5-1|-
TGCGCCAGCAGCTCGATCTTGGGGGGGACTGAAGCTTTCTTT
CASSSILGGTEAFF
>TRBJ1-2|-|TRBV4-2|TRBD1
TGTGCCAGCAGCGGCCAGGGGGATTCTAACTATGGCTACACCTTC
CASSGQGDSNYGYTF
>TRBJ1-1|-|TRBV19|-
TGTGCCAGTAGTATAGGTCTTCGAGCTGAAGCTTTCTTT
CASSIGLRAEAFF
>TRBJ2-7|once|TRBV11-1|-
TGTGCCAGCAGTCTCTTGACAGGTTCCCCTCCAGACGAGCAGTACTTC
CASSLLTGSPPDEQYF
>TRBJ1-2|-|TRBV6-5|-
TGTGCCAGCAGTTCATTACAAGGCTCAGGCGATGGCTACACCTTC
CASSSLQGSGDGYTF
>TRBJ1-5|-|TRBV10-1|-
TGCGCCAGCAGTGGACAGCAAGGTCAGCCCCAGCATTTT
CASSGQQGQPQHF
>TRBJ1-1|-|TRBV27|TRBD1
TGTGCCAGCAGACTTTACGAACAGGGGTTCACTGAAGCTTTCTTT
CASRLYEQGFTEAFF
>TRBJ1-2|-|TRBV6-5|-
TGTGCCAGCAGTCCCCACAGCTATGGCTACACCTTC
CASSPHSYGYTF
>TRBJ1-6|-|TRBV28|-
TGTGCCAGCATCGACTCGCATTCACCCCTCCACTTT
CASIDSHSPLHF
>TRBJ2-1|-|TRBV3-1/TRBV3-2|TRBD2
TGTGCCAGCAGCCCCGTCCCGACTAGCGGGGCTGAGCAGTTCTTC
CASSPVPTSGAEQFF
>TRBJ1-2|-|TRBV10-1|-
TGCGCCAGCAGTGCGATGGCGGTGGGTGGCTACACCTTC
CASSAMAVGGYTF
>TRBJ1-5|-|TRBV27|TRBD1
TGTGCCAGCGGGCACAGGGGCGACAATCAGCCCCAGCATTTT
CASGHRGDNQPQHF
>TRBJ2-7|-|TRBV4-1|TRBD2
TGCGCCAGCAGCCAAGGTAGCGGGGGGGTCTACGAGCAGTACTTC
CASSQGSGGVYEQYF
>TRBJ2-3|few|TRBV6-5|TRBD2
TGTGCCAGCAGCCCAGCGGGGGCCCCAGTGGATACGCAGTATTTT
CASSPAGAPVDTQYF
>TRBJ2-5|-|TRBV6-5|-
TGTGCCAGCAGTATCTCGGACAGCCAAGAGACCCAGTACTTC
CASSISDSQETQYF
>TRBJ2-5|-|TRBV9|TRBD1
TGTGCCAGCAGCGCACAGGGGGAGACCCAGTACTTC
CASSAQGETQYF
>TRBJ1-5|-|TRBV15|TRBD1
TGTGCCACCTCACATGGGACAGGGAGCGATCAGCCCCAGCATTTT
CATSHGTGSDQPQHF
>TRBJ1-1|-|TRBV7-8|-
TGTGCCAGCAGCCTCCCTAACACAGGGAATCTAAGTCCTGAAGCTTTCTTT
CASSLPNTGNLSPEAFF
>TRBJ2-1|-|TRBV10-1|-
TGCGCCAGCAGTGAGGGCGTGGGGGCCACGAGGGATGAGCAGTTCTTC
CASSEGVGATRDEQFF
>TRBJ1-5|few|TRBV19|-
TGTGCCAGTACCCCGGGGGGGTATAGCAATCAGCCCCAGCATTTT
CASTPGGYSNQPQHF
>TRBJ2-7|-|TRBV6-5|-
TGTGCCAGCATGGCTGACACCTACGAGCAGTACTTC
CASMADTYEQYF
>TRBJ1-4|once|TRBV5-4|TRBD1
TGTGCCAGCAGCGGAGGGACAGAAGGACGTTACGAAAAACTGTTTTTT
CASSGGTEGRYEKLFF
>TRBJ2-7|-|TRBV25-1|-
TGTGCCAGCGTCACGCGGACTTCTCACTCCTACGAGCAGTACTTC
CASVTRTSHSYEQYF
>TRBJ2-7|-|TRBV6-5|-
TGTGCCAGCAGTTTACAGGGCTACGAGCAGTACTTC
CASSLQGYEQYF
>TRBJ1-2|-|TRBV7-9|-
TGTGCCAGCAGCGAGGCGGGAGCCCCCAACTATGGCTACACCTTC
CASSEAGAPNYGYTF
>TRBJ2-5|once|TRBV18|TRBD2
TGTGCCAGCACGAACCGGGGGGGACAAGAGACCCAGTACTTC
CASTNRGGQETQYF
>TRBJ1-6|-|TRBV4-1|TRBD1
TGCGCCAGCAGCCAACAGGGGGACGGGACCCTCCACTTT
CASSQQGDGTLHF
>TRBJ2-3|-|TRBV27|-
TGTGCCAGCAGTTTAAGGTTCCGGCGCCCCGGGGGCACAGATACGCAGTATTTT
CASSLRFRRPGGTDTQYF
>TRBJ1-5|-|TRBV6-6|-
TGTGCCAGCAGTTCCAACAACCTTAGCAATCAGCCCCAGCATTTT
CASSSNNLSNQPQHF
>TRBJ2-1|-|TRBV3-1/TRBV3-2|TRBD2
TGTGCCAGCAGCCCCGGACTAGCGGGGGTGAATGAGCAGTTCTTC
CASSPGLAGVNEQFF
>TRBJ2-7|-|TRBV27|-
TGTGCCAGCAGACCATCCACAGGGTTAAGCTACGAGCAGTACTTC
CASRPSTGLSYEQYF
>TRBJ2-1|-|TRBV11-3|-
TGTGCCAGCAGCTTAGGAGGTGTTTACAATGAGCAGTTCTTC
CASSLGGVYNEQFF
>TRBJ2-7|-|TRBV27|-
TGTGCCAGCAGCCGGCAGGGGTCTTACGAGCAGTACTTC
CASSRQGSYEQYF
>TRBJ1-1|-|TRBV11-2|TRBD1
TGTGCCAGCAGACAACAGGGGGCCGCGGGGGCTTTCTTT
CASRQQGAAGAFF
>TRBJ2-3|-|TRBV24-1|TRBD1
TGTGCCACCAGTGATACCGGGACAGGAACAGATACGCAGTATTTT
CATSDTGTGTDTQYF
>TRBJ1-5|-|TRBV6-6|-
TGTGCCAGCAGACCTCAGGGAAGGCAGCCCCAGCATTTT
CASRPQGRQPQHF
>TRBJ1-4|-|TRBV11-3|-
TGTGCCAGCAGCCCAGGAACGGGAGGGGTTAATGAAAAACTGTTTTTT
CASSPGTGGVNEKLFF
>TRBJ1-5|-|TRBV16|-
TGTGCCAGCAGCCATCAAGGGGATGGCAATCAGCCCCAGCATTTT
CASSHQGDGNQPQHF
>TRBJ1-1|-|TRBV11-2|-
TGTGCCAGCAGCTTAGCCCCTTACCAGGGGATTGAAAAGGAAGCTTTCTTT
CASSLAPYQGIEKEAFF
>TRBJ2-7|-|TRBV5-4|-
TGTGCCAGCAGCCTAAACTACGAGCAGTACTTC
CASSLNYEQYF
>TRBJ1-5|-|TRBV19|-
TGTGCCAGTAGTAGACAGGACAGCCGAAGACCCCAGCATTTT
CASSRQDSRRPQHF
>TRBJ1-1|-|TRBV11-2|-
TGTGCCAGCAGCTTAGTTGTCCCGCGGGCTTTCTTT
CASSLVVPRAFF
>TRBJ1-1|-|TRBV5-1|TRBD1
TGCGCCACCACTTCGACAGGGGTGAACACTGAAGCTTTCTTT
CATTSTGVNTEAFF
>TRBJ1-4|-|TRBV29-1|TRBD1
TGCAGCGCGAGGGGGCGGACTAATGAAAAACTGTTTTTT
CSARGRTNEKLFF
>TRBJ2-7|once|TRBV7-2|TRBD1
TGTGCCAGCAGGGTCCGACAGGGTTACGAGCAGTACTTC
CASRVRQGYEQYF
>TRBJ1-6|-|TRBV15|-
TGTGCCACCAGCAGAGCCCCTTTGGAGGGGTCTCCCCTCCACTTT
CATSRAPLEGSPLHF
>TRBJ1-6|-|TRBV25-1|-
TGTGCCAGCAGTAATTCGGACAGAAATAATTCACCCCTCCACTTT
CASSNSDRNNSPLHF
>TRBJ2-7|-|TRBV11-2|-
TGTGCCAGCAGCTTAGACAGTTTCTACGAGCAGTACTTC
CASSLDSFYEQYF
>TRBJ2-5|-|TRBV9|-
TGTGCCAGCAGCGTAGGTTCCCGACAGGTAAATCGGGAGACCCAGTACTTC
CASSVGSRQVNRETQYF
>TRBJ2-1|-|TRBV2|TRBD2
TGTGCCAGCAGTGAAAGTCTAGCGGGGGGGATAGGTGAGCAGTTCTTC
CASSESLAGGIGEQFF
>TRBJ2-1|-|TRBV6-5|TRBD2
TGTGCCAGCCAACTAGCGGGGTCCTACAATGAGCAGTTCTTC
CASQLAGSYNEQFF
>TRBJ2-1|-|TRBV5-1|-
TGCGCCAGCAGCCCCGGCCAGGGGACCCACAATGAGCAGTTCTTC
CASSPGQGTHNEQFF
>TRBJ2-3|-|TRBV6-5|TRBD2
TGTGCCAGCAGCTATACTAGCGGGGGCTGGGATACGCAGTATTTT
CASSYTSGGWDTQYF
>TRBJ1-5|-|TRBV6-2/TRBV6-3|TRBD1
TGTGCCAGCAGTATGGACAGGGGAGGCAATCAGCCCCAGCATTTT
CASSMDRGGNQPQHF
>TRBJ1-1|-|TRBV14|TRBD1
TGTGCCAGCAGCCAACTGGACAGGGGGCGAAGGTCCACTGAAGCTTTCTTT
CASSQLDRGRRSTEAFF